The present T cell receptor (beta chain) was sequenced within a study of T-cell reconstitution after alpha-beta-depleted transplantation in children. Researchers prepared the TCRbeta library using unique molecular identifiers, the study reports. MiXCR, run by TCRdb on the PCR reads, gives a single entry per CDR3 protein. Of some 130,000 distinct CDR3 sequences in the sample, more than 9.5% were seen once. The V gene end was trimmed by 2 bases and the J gene end by 2 bases; junction bases not matched to a gene: 3. CDR1 and CDR2 (germline): SNHLY, FYNNEI. The CDR3 has 14 residues. The study's findings and limits: Some patients owed their high day-60 TCRbeta diversity to surviving recipient T cells and thymic progenitors. Several hundred graft clones that had expanded were reportedly the source of alpha-beta T cells about two months after transplant.

As to this clonotype: The target antigen is unknown.

The clonotype comes from a girl under three years old who had a stem cell transplant for combined immunodeficiency, so the T cells may come from the graft donor. This sequence joins TRBV2 and TRBJ2-7; the match to TRBD1 covers 7 bases. The material sequenced was PBMCs, mostly from graft donor cells, taken 180 days after TCRalphabeta/CD19-depleted stem cell transplant. For the CDR3, the DNA is TGTGCCAGCAGTGAACTTGACAGGGCCTACGAGCAGTACTTC. As protein: CASSELDRAYEQYF.